This T cell receptor (beta chain) was captured by sequencing in a study of blood T cells in healthy people across ages. It was with a sample-barcoded 5' primer and a J-beta primer mix that a second PCR of roughly 7 to 12 cycles was run. TCRdb re-derived calls from the 5' RACE reads in MiXCR, one entry per CDR3 protein. The sample has about 680,000 distinct CDR3 sequences, about 52% seen once. The CDR3 runs to 12 residues. Deletions cut 8 bases from V and 3 bases from J, with 7 bases between. Germline V gene data show CDR1 as SEHNR and CDR2 as FQNEAQ (reference sequence). This clonotype was recorded only once.

V and J are TRBV7-9 and TRBJ2-2, with D uncertain. The sample was blood. The source is a woman aged 55-75 years in good health. CDR3 in amino acids: CASLRDTGELFF. CDR3 DNA sequence: TGTGCCAGCTTAAGGGACACCGGGGAGCTGTTTTTT. The full variable domain, with the rest looked up from reference TRBV7-9 and TRBJ2-2, is DTGVSQNPRHKITKRGQNVTFRCDPISEHNRLYWYRQTLGQGPEFLTYFQNEAQLEKSRLLSDRFSAERPKGSFSTLEIQRTEQGDSAMYLCASLRDTGELFFGEGSRLTVL.